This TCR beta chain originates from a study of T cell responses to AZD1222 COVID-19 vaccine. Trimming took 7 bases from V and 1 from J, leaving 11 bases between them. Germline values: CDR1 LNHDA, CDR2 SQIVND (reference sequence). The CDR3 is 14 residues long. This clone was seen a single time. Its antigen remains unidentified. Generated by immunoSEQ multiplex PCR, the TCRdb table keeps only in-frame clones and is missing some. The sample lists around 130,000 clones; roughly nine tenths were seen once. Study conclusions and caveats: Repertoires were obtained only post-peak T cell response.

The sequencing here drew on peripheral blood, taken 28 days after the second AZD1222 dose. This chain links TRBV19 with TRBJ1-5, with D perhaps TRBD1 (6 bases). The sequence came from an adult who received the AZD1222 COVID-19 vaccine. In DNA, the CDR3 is TGTGCCAGTATGAGGGGGGAGAGCAATCAGCCCCAGCATTTT. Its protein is CASMRGESNQPQHF. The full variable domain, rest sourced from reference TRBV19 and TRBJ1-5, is DGGITQSPKYLFRKEGQNVTLSCEQNLNHDAMYWYRQDPGQGLRLIYYSQIVNDFQKGDIAEGYSVSREKKESFPLTVTSAQKNPTAFYLCASMRGESNQPQHFGDGTRLSIL.